The 13 T cell receptor beta chains listed next were all sequenced from one sample in a study of cytomegalovirus exposure and HLA in healthy donors. This PCR relied on a set of 60 Vbeta primers and 13 Jbeta primers. Here immunoSEQ multiplex PCR was the method, and the copy in TCRdb shows in-frame clones only, minus some. The table lists 95,000 to 150,000 clones, approximately 72% of them singletons. The sample consisted of PBMCs. The source is a man aged 18 to 30 in good health and CMV-seronegative.

The chain combines TRBV7-9 with TRBJ1-5; D is uncertain. Germline V gives CDR1 SEHNR, CDR2 FQNEAQ (reference sequence). The V end lost 4 bases, the J end lost 5 bases, and 9 bases lay between the germline ends. CDR3 length: 13 residues. The CDR3 bases are TGTGCCAGCAGCTATGATAGTCATCAGCCCCAGCATTTT. It encodes CASSYDSHQPQHF. Complete variable domain (other parts from reference TRBV7-9 and TRBJ1-5): DTGVSQNPRHKITKRGQNVTFRCDPISEHNRLYWYRQTLGQGPEFLTYFQNEAQLEKSRLLSDRFSAERPKGSFSTLEIQRTEQGDSAMYLCASSYDSHQPQHFGDGTRLSIL.

This chain uses TRBV5-1 with TRBJ1-4; 8 bases map to TRBD1. This CDR3 region has 14 residues. The J segment lost 4 bases and the V segment lost 4 bases, leaving 3 bases of the junction unmatched. Germline values: CDR1 SGHRS, CDR2 YFSETQ. For the CDR3, the DNA is TGCGCCAGCAGCCGGACAGGGAATAATGAAAAACTGTTTTTT. It encodes CASSRTGNNEKLFF.

This chain uses TRBV5-4 with TRBJ1-4; D perhaps matches TRBD1 (5 bases). With 4 bases removed from V and 4 bases from J, the gap between germline ends came to 11 bases. Germline V gives CDR1 SGHNT, CDR2 YYREEE (reference sequence). The CDR3 is made up of 14 amino acids. In DNA form, the CDR3 reads TGTGCCAGCAGCCCTACAGGCGGTAATGAAAAACTGTTTTTT. Translation: CASSPTGGNEKLFF.

This chain connects TRBV27 to TRBJ1-4, with a possible D match to TRBD1 (5 bases). Germline-derived CDR1 and CDR2 are MNHEY and SMNVEV (reference sequence). Trimming took 3 bases from V and 8 from J, leaving 13 bases between them. The CDR3 is 14 residues long. The CDR3 region has the DNA TGTGCCAGCAGTTTCCAAGGGGAGGGAGAAAAACTGTTTTTT. Translating gives CASSFQGEGEKLFF.

The chain couples TRBV2 to TRBJ1-1; D gene uncertain. V was clipped by 8 bases and J by 3 bases, with 19 bases between them. Germline CDR1 SNHLY, CDR2 FYNNEI. The CDR3 consists of 15 residues. CDR3 in DNA: TGTGCCAGCTTGAGGTCTCGTCTCGGGGACACTGAAGCTTTCTTT. Its translation is CASLRSRLGDTEAFF.

The sample holds a few counts of this clone. The chain links TRBV27 to TRBJ2-7; D is undetermined. V dropped 2 bases and J dropped 2 bases, with 10 bases sitting between them. The germline V gene has CDR1 MNHEY and CDR2 SMNVEV (reference sequence). The CDR3 length is 14 residues. CDR3 amino acids: CASSLKTDTYEQYF. CDR3 coding DNA: TGTGCCAGCAGTTTAAAGACCGACACCTACGAGCAGTACTTC.

The chain uses TRBV19 and TRBJ2-6; perhaps TRBD2 as D (5 bases). This CDR3 contains 14 residues. Germline V gene lookup returns CDR1 LNHDA and CDR2 SQIVND (reference sequence). V was cut by 3 bases and J by 2 bases, with 5 bases left in between. CDR3 coding DNA: TGTGCCAGTAGTATGAGGGCTGGGGCCAACGTCCTGACTTTC. It translates to CASSMRAGANVLTF. Based on the CDR3 plus reference TRBV19 and TRBJ2-6, the full variable domain is DGGITQSPKYLFRKEGQNVTLSCEQNLNHDAMYWYRQDPGQGLRLIYYSQIVNDFQKGDIAEGYSVSREKKESFPLTVTSAQKNPTAFYLCASSMRAGANVLTFGAGSRLTVL.

CDR3 bases: TGCGCCAGCAGCCCAACTAGCGGGATCTTCAATGAGCAGTTCTTC. Protein: CASSPTSGIFNEQFF. The rearrangement joins TRBV5-1 to TRBJ2-1; TRBD2 matches at 10 bases. The germline V gene encodes CDR1 SGHRS and CDR2 YFSETQ. This CDR3 spans 15 amino acids. V was pared by 4 bases and J by 6 bases, with 7 bases of the junction left unmatched.

This clone was picked up one time. This chain links TRBV14 with TRBJ1-1, with D perhaps TRBD1 (5 bases). The CDR3 runs 12 residues. V lost 3 bases and J 7 bases, leaving 9 bases between the germline ends. Germline V gene data show CDR1 as SGHDN and CDR2 as FVKESK. The CDR3 nucleotides are TGTGCCAGCAGCCACGACAGCCTTGAAGCTTTCTTT. Translated, it gives CASSHDSLEAFF.

The sample holds a few counts of this clone. The V call is TRBV28, the J call TRBJ1-2; the match to TRBD1 covers 8 bases. Per germline, CDR1 MDHEN and CDR2 SYDVKM. The trim removed 4 bases at V and 5 bases at J, leaving 12 bases unmatched. This CDR3 contains 16 residues. Here the CDR3 DNA reads TGTGCCAGCAGTTCAACCCGGACAGGGCGGGAATATGGCTACACCTTC. As protein: CASSSTRTGREYGYTF.

V usage is TRBV2 and J usage is TRBJ2-3; TRBD2 matches 7 bases. This CDR3 has 14 residues. V lost 7 bases to trimming and J lost 6 bases; unmatched junction nucleotides: 10. CDR1 and CDR2 from the germline V gene are SNHLY and FYNNEI. CDR3 sequence: CASKREAGRDTQYF. The DNA of the CDR3 is TGTGCCAGCAAACGGGAGGCAGGGCGGGATACGCAGTATTTT.

In this sample, this clone turned up once. This chain connects TRBV6-5 to TRBJ2-5, with D unclear. Germline CDR1 and CDR2: MNHEY and SVGAGI. The CDR3 length is 13 residues. V dropped 6 bases and J dropped 4 bases, with 12 bases sitting between them. The CDR3 reads CASSQALRETQYF. The CDR3 DNA is TGTGCCAGCAGCCAAGCCCTCCGAGAGACCCAGTACTTC.

The chain is built from TRBV27 and TRBJ2-3; 7 nucleotides align to TRBD2. Germline-derived CDR1 and CDR2 are MNHEY and SMNVEV (reference sequence). The CDR3 consists of 15 residues. The V and J ends lost 0 bases and 4 bases, in that order; junction bases with no gene match: 4. The CDR3 region is CASSLSGGSSDTQYF. DNA of the CDR3: TGTGCCAGCAGTTTATCGGGGGGGTCCTCAGATACGCAGTATTTT.